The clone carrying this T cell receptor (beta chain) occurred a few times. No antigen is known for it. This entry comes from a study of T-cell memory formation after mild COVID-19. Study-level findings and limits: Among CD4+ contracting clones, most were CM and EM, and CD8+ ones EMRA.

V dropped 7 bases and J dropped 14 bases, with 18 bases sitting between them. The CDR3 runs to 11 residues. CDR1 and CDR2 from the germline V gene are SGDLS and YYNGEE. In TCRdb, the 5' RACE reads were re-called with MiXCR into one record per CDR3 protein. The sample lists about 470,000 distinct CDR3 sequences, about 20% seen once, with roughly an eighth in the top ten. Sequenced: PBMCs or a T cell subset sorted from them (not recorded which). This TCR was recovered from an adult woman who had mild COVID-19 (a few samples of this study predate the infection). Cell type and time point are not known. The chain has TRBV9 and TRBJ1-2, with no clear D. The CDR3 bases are TGTGCCAGCCCCCTCCCCCCGGACTGGACCTTC. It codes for CASPLPPDWTF.